This record concerns one T cell receptor beta chain sequence. Its specificity is not known. This entry is derived from a study of T cells in Graves' hyperthyroidism and ophthalmopathy. Amplification yielded TCR beta CDR3 regions, with RNA transcripts as the source. First-round RT-PCR with HTBI primers amplified the TCR CDR3 region. TCRdb independently ran MiXCR on the multiplex PCR reads; one entry per CDR3 protein. The sample lists about 570,000 distinct CDR3 sequences, approximately 44% occurring once. Points from the study as a whole: Most clonotypes that expanded in the thyroid above 0.001 also showed up in blood. Ophthalmopathy was model-predicted a median about 7.1 months pre-onset.

The CDR3 is 13 amino acids. Trimming removed 4 bases from V and 6 bases from J, with 12 bases in between. Germline CDR1 reads SGHAT; CDR2 reads FQNNGV. Diagnoses rested on clinical symptoms, serum thyroxine and TRAb, thyroid ultrasound and orbital computed tomography. The J gene is TRBJ1-1, the V gene TRBV11-2, with a weak D call TRBD1 (6 bases). Sequencing was performed on peripheral blood or thyroid tissue (not recorded which). This clonotype was obtained from an adult woman with Graves' disease, either hyperthyroidism or ophthalmopathy (not recorded which). The CDR3 coding sequence is TGTGCCAGCAGCTCCCAGGACAGACCTGAAGCTTTCTTT. Encoded protein: CASSSQDRPEAFF.